A selection of T cell receptor beta chains follows, all from one sample in a study of OX40 agonist ivuxolimab in advanced cancers. Assay: immunoSEQ multiplex PCR; the TCRdb copy retains only in-frame clones and omits some. Of over 75,000 clones listed, around 88% were seen once; the top ten hold about 1.3%. The sample in question was CD4+ or CD8+ T cells sorted from blood, obtained in a trial of the OX40 agonist ivuxolimab. These receptors were taken from an adult with an advanced solid tumor such as melanoma, head and neck, liver or kidney cancer. Each CDR3 is given with its conserved first and last residue. A D gene is named only where the DNA matches it firmly. Where a row states a size, it is once, few, many or the class of an expanded clone; other rows omit it.

v_call	d_call	cdr3_length	j_call	clone_size	cdr3_aa	cdr3_nt
TRBV7-9	NA	11	TRBJ1-4	NA	CASSSREKLFF	TGTGCCAGCAGCTCCAGGGAAAAACTGTTTTTT
TRBV4-3	TRBD2	17	TRBJ2-2	NA	CASSQFSGGAEAGELFF	TGCGCCAGCAGCCAATTTAGCGGGGGGGCGGAAGCCGGGGAGCTGTTTTTT
TRBV7-9	NA	16	TRBJ2-1	NA	CASSRELWGTYNEQFF	TGTGCCAGCAGCCGCGAACTATGGGGGACCTACAATGAGCAGTTCTTC
TRBV16	TRBD1	14	TRBJ1-1	few	CASSRRTGNTEAFF	TGTGCCAGCAGCCGCCGGACAGGGAACACTGAAGCTTTCTTT
TRBV7-2	NA	12	TRBJ1-1	NA	CASSFLQTEAFF	TGTGCCAGCAGCTTTCTTCAGACTGAAGCTTTCTTT
TRBV19	NA	15	TRBJ1-2	NA	CASSTAGRDAYGYTF	TGTGCCAGTAGTACCGCAGGCCGGGACGCCTATGGCTACACCTTC
TRBV27	TRBD1	15	TRBJ1-5	NA	CASSLRGQGYQPQHF	TGTGCCAGCAGTTTAAGGGGACAGGGGTATCAGCCCCAGCATTTT
TRBV7-2	NA	12	TRBJ1-6	once	CATTRGDSPLHF	TGTGCCACCACTAGGGGGGATTCACCCCTCCACTTT
TRBV9	NA	14	TRBJ2-3	few	CASSVGAHTDTQYF	TGTGCCAGCAGCGTAGGGGCACACACAGATACGCAGTATTTT
TRBV5-1	NA	15	TRBJ1-4	NA	CASRSSGAANEKLFF	TGCGCCAGCAGGTCATCAGGGGCCGCCAATGAAAAACTGTTTTTT
TRBV6-4	NA	15	TRBJ2-2	NA	CASSDTGAITGELFF	TGTGCCAGCAGTGACACGGGGGCTATTACCGGGGAGCTGTTTTTT
TRBV6-6	NA	11	TRBJ2-7	NA	CASSYGGKQYF	TGTGCCAGCAGTTACGGGGGAAAGCAGTACTTC
TRBV5-1	NA	14	TRBJ2-2	NA	CASSPAGDTGELFF	TGCGCCAGCAGCCCAGCCGGGGACACCGGGGAGCTGTTTTTT
TRBV7-9	NA	14	TRBJ1-1	few	CASSLATGPARAFF	TGTGCCAGCAGCTTAGCAACGGGGCCCGCTCGGGCTTTCTTT
TRBV7-9	NA	13	TRBJ1-1	NA	CASNRGGRTEAFF	TGTGCCAGCAACCGGGGGGGGCGAACTGAAGCTTTCTTT
TRBV18	NA	12	TRBJ2-5	NA	CASSPGGETQYF	TGTGCCAGCTCACCAGGGGGAGAGACCCAGTACTTC
TRBV5-1	TRBD1	12	TRBJ2-5	NA	CASRVGQGSQYF	TGCGCCAGCAGGGTAGGACAGGGCTCCCAGTACTTC
TRBV10-3	TRBD2	16	TRBJ2-1	NA	CAISRLGSGGYNEQFF	TGTGCCATCAGTCGCTTGGGTAGCGGGGGGTACAATGAGCAGTTCTTC
TRBV19	NA	14	TRBJ1-1	once	CASSIGGGTTEAFF	TGTGCCAGTAGTATAGGGGGGGGGACCACTGAAGCTTTCTTT
TRBV5-4	TRBD2	14	TRBJ2-3	NA	CASSLVAGADTQYF	TGTGCCAGCAGCTTGGTGGCGGGAGCAGATACGCAGTATTTT
TRBV19	TRBD1	16	TRBJ2-5	NA	CATAPKGAEIQETQYF	TGTGCCACCGCCCCGAAGGGGGCCGAAATCCAAGAGACCCAGTACTTC
TRBV10-3	NA	12	TRBJ2-7	once	CAISVDFYEQYF	TGTGCCATCAGTGTGGATTTCTACGAGCAGTACTTC
TRBV9	TRBD2	15	TRBJ2-5	NA	CASSVSGGPQETQYF	TGTGCCAGCAGCGTTAGCGGGGGGCCTCAAGAGACCCAGTACTTC
TRBV27	TRBD1	14	TRBJ2-1	NA	CASSNRGLHDEQFF	TGTGCCAGCAGTAACAGGGGGTTGCATGATGAGCAGTTCTTC
TRBV4-1	NA	16	TRBJ2-2	NA	CASERGLAANTGELFF	TGCGCCAGCGAAAGGGGGCTAGCGGCGAACACCGGGGAGCTGTTTTTT
TRBV15	NA	13	TRBJ2-7	NA	CATSRARAGEQYF	TGTGCCACCAGCAGAGCCAGGGCGGGGGAGCAGTACTTC
TRBV7-2	TRBD2	16	TRBJ2-1	NA	CASSLGKRGGNDEQFF	TGTGCCAGCAGCTTAGGCAAGCGGGGGGGCAATGATGAGCAGTTCTTC
TRBV5-6	NA	17	TRBJ1-2	NA	CASSHKRGSVILYGYTF	TGTGCCAGCAGCCATAAGAGGGGGTCGGTGATTTTGTATGGCTACACCTTC
TRBV5-1	TRBD1	15	TRBJ1-2	NA	CASSLEGTGTYGYTF	TGCGCCAGCAGCTTGGAGGGGACAGGGACCTATGGCTACACCTTC
TRBV7-9	NA	16	TRBJ1-3	NA	CASSFGGEGTGNTIYF	TGTGCCAGCAGCTTCGGCGGGGAGGGAACAGGAAACACCATATATTTT
TRBV5-1	TRBD2	13	TRBJ2-1	NA	CASSWRTSGEQFF	TGCGCCAGCAGCTGGCGGACTAGCGGTGAGCAGTTCTTC
TRBV18	NA	13	TRBJ2-7	NA	CASSPGTSYEQYF	TGTGCCAGCTCTCCCGGGACCTCCTACGAGCAGTACTTC